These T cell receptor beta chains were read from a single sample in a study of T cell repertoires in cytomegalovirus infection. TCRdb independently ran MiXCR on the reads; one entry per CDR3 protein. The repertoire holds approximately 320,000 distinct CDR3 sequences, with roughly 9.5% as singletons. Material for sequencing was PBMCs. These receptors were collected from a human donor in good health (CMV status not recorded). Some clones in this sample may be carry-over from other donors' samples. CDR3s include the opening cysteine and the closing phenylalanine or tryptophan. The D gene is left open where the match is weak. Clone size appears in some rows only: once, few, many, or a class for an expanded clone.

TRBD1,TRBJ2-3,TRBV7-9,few,TGTGCCAGCAGCTTTGCCCCCGGGACAGGGGTCCCAGATACGCAGTATTTT,CASSFAPGTGVPDTQYF
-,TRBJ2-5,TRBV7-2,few,TGTGCCAGCAGCTTAGCGGGACTCGATAGAGAGACCCAGTACTTC,CASSLAGLDRETQYF
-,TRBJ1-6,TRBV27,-,TGTGCCAGCAGTTTAGGCGCGGGACGCTCCCGTTCACCCCTCCACTTT,CASSLGAGRSRSPLHF
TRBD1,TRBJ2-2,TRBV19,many,TGTGCCAGTCCCCGGCGGGGGACAGGGTCCGGGGAGCTGTTTTTT,CASPRRGTGSGELFF
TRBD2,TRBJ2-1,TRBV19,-,TGTGCCAGTAGTATAGTGAGCGGGAGTAGATATGAGCAGTTCTTC,CASSIVSGSRYEQFF
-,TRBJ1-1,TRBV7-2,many,TGTGCCAGCAGGTTTGTTGGGAACACTGAAGCTTTCTTT,CASRFVGNTEAFF
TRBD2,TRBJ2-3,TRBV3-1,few,TGTGCCAGCAGCCAAAGGACTAGAAGGGCAGATACGCAGTATTTT,CASSQRTRRADTQYF
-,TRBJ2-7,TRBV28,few,TGTGCCAGCAGTGCTGGGGGGACTCGCTCCTACGAGCAGTACTTC,CASSAGGTRSYEQYF
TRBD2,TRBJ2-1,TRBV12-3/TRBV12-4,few,TGTGCCAGCAGGGGCACGGGGGGGGTTTACAATGAGCAGTTCTTC,CASRGTGGVYNEQFF
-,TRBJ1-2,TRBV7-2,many,TGTGCCAGCAGCTTAGCGGGGCAGCCCAGCTATGGCTACACCTTC,CASSLAGQPSYGYTF
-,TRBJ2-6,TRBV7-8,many,TGTGCCAGCAGCTTAGCGGGGGTCTCTGGGGCCAACGTCCTGACTTTC,CASSLAGVSGANVLTF
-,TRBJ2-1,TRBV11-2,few,TGTGCCAGCAGCTTGACCCCCGGGGATGAGCAGTTCTTC,CASSLTPGDEQFF
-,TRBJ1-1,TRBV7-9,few,TGTGCCAGCAGCTCCTACCGGGATTATGCAGGGAAAAACACTGAAGCTTTCTTT,CASSSYRDYAGKNTEAFF
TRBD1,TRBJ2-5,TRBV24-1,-,TGTGCCACCAGTGTCTCCGGGACAGGAAAGACCCAGTACTTC,CATSVSGTGKTQYF
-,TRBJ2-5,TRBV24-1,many,TGTGCCACCAGTGACTATACCCGGGGAGGTGAGACCCAGTACTTC,CATSDYTRGGETQYF
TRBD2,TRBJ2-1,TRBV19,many,TGTGCCAGTAGTGGGACTAGCGGGAGCAATGAGCAGTTCTTC,CASSGTSGSNEQFF
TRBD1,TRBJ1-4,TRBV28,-,TGTGCCAGCAGTCATGACAGGGGGCAGGCCAGAGCTAATGAAAAACTGTTTTTT,CASSHDRGQARANEKLFF
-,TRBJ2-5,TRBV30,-,TGTGCCTGGAGCCCCTTGCTGGGGCCTGGGACCCAGTACTTC,CAWSPLLGPGTQYF
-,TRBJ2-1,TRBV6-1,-,TGTGCCAGCAGTAACCCAACCCTAGGCTATGAGCAGTTCTTC,CASSNPTLGYEQFF
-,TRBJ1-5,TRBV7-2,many,TGTGCCAGCAGCTTAGGGGATACCCAAAATCAGCCCCAGCATTTT,CASSLGDTQNQPQHF
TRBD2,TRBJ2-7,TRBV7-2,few,TGTGCCAGCAGTCCCAGACTAGCCACTCCGCGGGAGCAGTACTTC,CASSPRLATPREQYF
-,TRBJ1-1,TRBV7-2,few,TGTGCCAGCAGCTTAGACGACATCGTGAACACTGAAGCTTTCTTT,CASSLDDIVNTEAFF
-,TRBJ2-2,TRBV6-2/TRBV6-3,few,TGTGCCAGCAGTTATCTAGCCGGAACCGGGGAGCTGTTTTTT,CASSYLAGTGELFF
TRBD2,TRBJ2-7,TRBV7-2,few,TGTGCCAGCAGCTTAGAGGAAGCGGGAGGCTACGAGCAGTACTTC,CASSLEEAGGYEQYF
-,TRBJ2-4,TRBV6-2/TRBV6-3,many,TGTGCCAGCAGGCCGGGACTAGCCAAAAACATTCAGTACTTC,CASRPGLAKNIQYF
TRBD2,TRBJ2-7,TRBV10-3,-,TGTGCCATCAGTGGCTGGACTAGCGGGAGGTCTAACGAGCAGTACTTC,CAISGWTSGRSNEQYF
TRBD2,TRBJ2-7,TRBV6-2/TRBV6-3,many,TGTGCCAGCACCTTGGGACTAGCGGGTGGATACGAGCAGTACTTC,CASTLGLAGGYEQYF
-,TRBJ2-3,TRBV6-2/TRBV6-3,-,TGTGCCAGCAGAACCTTTAGGGCGAAGACAGATACGCAGTATTTT,CASRTFRAKTDTQYF
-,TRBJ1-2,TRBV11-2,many,TGTGCCAGCAGCTTATCGGGCAGATCAAACTATGGCTACACCTTC,CASSLSGRSNYGYTF
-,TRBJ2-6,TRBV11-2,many,TGTGCCAGCAGCCTAACAAGGTCTGGGGCCAACGTCCTGACTTTC,CASSLTRSGANVLTF
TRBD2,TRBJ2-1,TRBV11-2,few,TGTGCCAGCAGCTTCCAGCGGGGGGGCCCGGGTGAGCAGTTCTTC,CASSFQRGGPGEQFF
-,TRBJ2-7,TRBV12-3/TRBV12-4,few,TGTGCCAGCAGTTTCTGGCAGCCGACCTACGAGCAGTACTTC,CASSFWQPTYEQYF
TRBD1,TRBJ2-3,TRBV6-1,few,TGTGCCAGTAGGGACAGGGGCGCCTCTAGCACAGATACGCAGTATTTT,CASRDRGASSTDTQYF
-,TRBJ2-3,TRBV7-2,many,TGTGCCAGCAGCGGAGGAGATTCTGATACGCAGTATTTT,CASSGGDSDTQYF
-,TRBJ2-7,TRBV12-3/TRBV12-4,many,TGTGCCAGCATGGCCGGAGGGGGCGGTTCCTACGAGCAGTACTTC,CASMAGGGGSYEQYF
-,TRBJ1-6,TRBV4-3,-,TGCGCCAGCAGCCAAGGTGTCTTTACCAATTCACCCCTCCACTTT,CASSQGVFTNSPLHF
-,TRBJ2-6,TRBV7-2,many,TGTGCCAGCAGCTTAACAGGGGCCAACGTCCTGACTTTC,CASSLTGANVLTF
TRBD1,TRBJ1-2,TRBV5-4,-,TGTGCCAGCAGCTTGGAGGGACAGGGAGACGGCTACACCTTC,CASSLEGQGDGYTF
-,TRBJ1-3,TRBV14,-,TGTGCCAGCAGCCAAGCGGGGAGAGGAAACACCATATATTTT,CASSQAGRGNTIYF
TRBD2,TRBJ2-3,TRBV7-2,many,TGTGCCAGCAGCTTAGGCGGGAGAGCTTCTGATACGCAGTATTTT,CASSLGGRASDTQYF
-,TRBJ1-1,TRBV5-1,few,TGCGCCAGCAGCTTGGCCAACGAGGGAATGAACACTGAAGCTTTCTTT,CASSLANEGMNTEAFF
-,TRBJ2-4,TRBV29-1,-,TGCAGCGTTGAAATTAGGGGAAGTAAAGCCAAAAACATTCAGTACTTC,CSVEIRGSKAKNIQYF
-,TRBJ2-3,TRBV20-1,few,TGCAGTGGACCCCGGACAGATACGCAGTATTTT,CSGPRTDTQYF